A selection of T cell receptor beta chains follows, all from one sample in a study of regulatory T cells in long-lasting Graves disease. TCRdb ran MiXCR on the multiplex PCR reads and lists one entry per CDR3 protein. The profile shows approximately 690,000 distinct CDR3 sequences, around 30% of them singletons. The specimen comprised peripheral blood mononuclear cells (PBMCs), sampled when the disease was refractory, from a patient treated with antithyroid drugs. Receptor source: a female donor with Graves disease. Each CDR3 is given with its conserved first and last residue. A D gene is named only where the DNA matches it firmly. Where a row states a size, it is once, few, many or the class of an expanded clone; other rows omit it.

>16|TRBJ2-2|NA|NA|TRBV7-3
TGTGCCAGCAGCTTAATTCCGGCAGGGAACACCGGGGAGCTGTTTTTT
CASSLIPAGNTGELFF
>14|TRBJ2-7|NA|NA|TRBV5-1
TGCGCCAGCAGCTTTAAAGGCGAGACCTACGAGCAGTACTTC
CASSFKGETYEQYF
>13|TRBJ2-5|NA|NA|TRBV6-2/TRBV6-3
TGTGCCAGCAGTTGGGGAGGTAAAGAGACCCAGTACTTC
CASSWGGKETQYF
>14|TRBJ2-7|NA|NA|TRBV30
TGTGCCTGGACGGTCGCGTACGGCTCCTACGAGCAGTACTTC
CAWTVAYGSYEQYF
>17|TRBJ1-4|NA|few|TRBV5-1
TGCGCCAGCAGCGAGGGACCGACGAGTCCAACTAATGAAAAACTGTTTTTT
CASSEGPTSPTNEKLFF
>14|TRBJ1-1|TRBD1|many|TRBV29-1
TGCAGCGTTGAAAGGACAGGATCGAACACTGAAGCTTTCTTT
CSVERTGSNTEAFF
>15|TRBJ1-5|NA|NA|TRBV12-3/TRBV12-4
TGTGCCAGCTCTCCGGGCGCCCATAGCAATCAGCCCCAGCATTTT
CASSPGAHSNQPQHF
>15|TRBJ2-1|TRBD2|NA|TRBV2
TGTGCCACAGGGACTAGCGGGAGTGTGTCGGATGAGCAGTTCTTC
CATGTSGSVSDEQFF
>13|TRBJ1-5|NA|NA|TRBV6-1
TGTGCCAGCAGGGGGGACGGTTATCAGCCCCAGCATTTT
CASRGDGYQPQHF
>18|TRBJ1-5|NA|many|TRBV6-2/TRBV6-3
TGTGCCAGCAGTGGGGACGGACGGCGGTCGGTGTACAATCAGCCCCAGCATTTT
CASSGDGRRSVYNQPQHF
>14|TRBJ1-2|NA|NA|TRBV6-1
TGTGCCACCCTCCCCAGGGAAGGGGTAAAAGGCTACACCTTC
CATLPREGVKGYTF
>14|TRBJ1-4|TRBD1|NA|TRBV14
TGTGCCAGCAGCCAACTGGACAGGGATGAAAAACTGTTTTTT
CASSQLDRDEKLFF
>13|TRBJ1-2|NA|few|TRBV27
TGTGCCAGCAGTTTAATCGCGGGCTATGGCTACACCTTC
CASSLIAGYGYTF
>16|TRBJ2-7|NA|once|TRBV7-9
TGTGCCAGCAGCTTAGAAGGTGGCAGGGGAAATAAGGAGCAGTACTTC
CASSLEGGRGNKEQYF
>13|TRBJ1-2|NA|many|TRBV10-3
TGTGCCATCAGTGAGCGGGACAACTATGGCTACACCTTC
CAISERDNYGYTF
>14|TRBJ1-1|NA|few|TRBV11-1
TGTGCCAGCAGCTTAGGGATACAGAACACTGAAGCTTTCTTT
CASSLGIQNTEAFF
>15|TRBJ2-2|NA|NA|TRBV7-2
TGCGCCAGCAGCCAACCGGTCCAGAACACCGGGGAGCTGTTTTTT
CASSQPVQNTGELFF
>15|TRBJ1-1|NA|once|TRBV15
TGTGCCACCAGCAGCCAGACGAGGGCCGGCACTGAAGCTTTCTTT
CATSSQTRAGTEAFF
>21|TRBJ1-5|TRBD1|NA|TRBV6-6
TGTGCCAGCAGTTACTCGATTGCCGACAGGGGACAAGTGTATAGCAATCAGCCCCAGCATTTT
CASSYSIADRGQVYSNQPQHF
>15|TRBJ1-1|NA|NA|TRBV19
TGTGCCAGTAGTATCCTGGGACAACTTGACGCTGAAGCTTTCTTT
CASSILGQLDAEAFF
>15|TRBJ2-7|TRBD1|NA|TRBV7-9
TGTGCCAGCAGCTTAACCGGGACAGGGACAATCGAGCAGTACTTC
CASSLTGTGTIEQYF
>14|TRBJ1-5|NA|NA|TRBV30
TGTGCCTGGAGTGACCGGATCTCATATTCGGCCCAGCATTTT
CAWSDRISYSAQHF
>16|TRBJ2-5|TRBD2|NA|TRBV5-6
TGTGCCAGCAGCTTGGATCTAGCGGGAGACCAAGAGACCCAGCACTTC
CASSLDLAGDQETQHF
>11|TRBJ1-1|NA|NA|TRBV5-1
TGCGCCAGCAGGACAACAACTGAAGCTTTCTTT
CASRTTTEAFF
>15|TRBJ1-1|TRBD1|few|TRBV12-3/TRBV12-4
TGTGCCAGCAGGCCCCCCGCACAGGGGATGGGTGAAGCTTTCTTT
CASRPPAQGMGEAFF
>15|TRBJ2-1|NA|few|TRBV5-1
TGCGCCAGCAGCTTGGAATTCGCGGGAATCGATGAGCAGTTCTTC
CASSLEFAGIDEQFF
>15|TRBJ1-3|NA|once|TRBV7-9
TGTGCCAGCAGCCGTGTCGGAGAGACTGGAAACACCATATATTTT
CASSRVGETGNTIYF
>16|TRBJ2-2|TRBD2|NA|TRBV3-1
TGTGCCAGCAGCCCCTCGGGGGGGCCGCACACCGGGGAGCTGTTTTTT
CASSPSGGPHTGELFF
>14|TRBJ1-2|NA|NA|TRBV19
TGTGCCAGTAGTCCGAACAGGGATAACTATGGCTACACCTTC
CASSPNRDNYGYTF
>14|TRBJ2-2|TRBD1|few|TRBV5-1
TGCGCCAGCAGTCGTGAGAGGGGGCCGGGGGAGCTGTTTTTT
CASSRERGPGELFF
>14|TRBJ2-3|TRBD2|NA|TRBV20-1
TGCAGTGCTAGGACTAGCGGGAGCACAGATACGCAGTATTTT
CSARTSGSTDTQYF
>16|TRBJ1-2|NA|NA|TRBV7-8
TGTGCCAGCAGCTTACTTCCCAGGGGAGCTAACTATGGCTACACCTTC
CASSLLPRGANYGYTF
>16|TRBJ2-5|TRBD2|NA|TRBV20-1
TGCAGTGCTCCCCCGACTAGCGGGAGGACCCAAGAGACCCAGTACTTC
CSAPPTSGRTQETQYF
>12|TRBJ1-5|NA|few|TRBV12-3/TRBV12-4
TGTGCCAGCAGTTTTCCTCGGGAGCCCCAGCATTTT
CASSFPREPQHF
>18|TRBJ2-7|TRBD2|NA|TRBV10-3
TGTGCCATCAGTGATTCTACCAAACCCGGGACTAGGGGTGACGAGCAGTACTTC
CAISDSTKPGTRGDEQYF
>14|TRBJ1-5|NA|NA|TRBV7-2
TGTGCCAGCAGCTTATTGTCGGTGGGGCAGCCCCAGCATTTT
CASSLLSVGQPQHF